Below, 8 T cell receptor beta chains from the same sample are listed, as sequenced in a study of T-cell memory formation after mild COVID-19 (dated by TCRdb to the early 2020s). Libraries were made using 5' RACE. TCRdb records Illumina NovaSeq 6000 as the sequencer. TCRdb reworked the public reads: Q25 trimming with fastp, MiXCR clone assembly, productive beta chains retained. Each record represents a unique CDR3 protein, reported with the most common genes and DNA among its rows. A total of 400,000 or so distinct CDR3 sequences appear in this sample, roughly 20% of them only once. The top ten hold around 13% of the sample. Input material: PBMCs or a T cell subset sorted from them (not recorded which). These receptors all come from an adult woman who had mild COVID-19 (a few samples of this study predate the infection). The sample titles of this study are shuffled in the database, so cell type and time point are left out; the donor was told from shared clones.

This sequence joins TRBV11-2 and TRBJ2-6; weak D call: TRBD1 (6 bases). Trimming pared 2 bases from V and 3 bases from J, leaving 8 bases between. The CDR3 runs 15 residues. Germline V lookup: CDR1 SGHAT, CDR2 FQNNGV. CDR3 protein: CASSLTGRGANVLTF. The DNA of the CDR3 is TGTGCCAGCAGCTTAACAGGGCGTGGGGCCAACGTCCTGACTTTC.

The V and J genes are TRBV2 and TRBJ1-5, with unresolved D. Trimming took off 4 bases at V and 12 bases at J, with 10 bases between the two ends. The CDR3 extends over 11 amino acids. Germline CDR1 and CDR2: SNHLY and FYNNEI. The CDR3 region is CASSGAGRQHF. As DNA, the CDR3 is TGTGCCAGCAGTGGTGCAGGACGCCAGCATTTT.

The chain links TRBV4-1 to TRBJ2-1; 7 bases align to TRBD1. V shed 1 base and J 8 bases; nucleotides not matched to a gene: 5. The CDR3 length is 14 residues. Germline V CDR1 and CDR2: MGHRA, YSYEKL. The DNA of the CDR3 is TGCGCCAGCAGCCAAGGGCAGGGGGTCTATGAGCAGTTCTTC. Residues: CASSQGQGVYEQFF.

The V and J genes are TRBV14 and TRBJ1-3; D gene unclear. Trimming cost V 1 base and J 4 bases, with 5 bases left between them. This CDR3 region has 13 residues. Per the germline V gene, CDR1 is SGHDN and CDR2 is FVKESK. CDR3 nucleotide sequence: TGTGCCAGCAGCCAAGGGGCAGGAAACACCATATATTTT. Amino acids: CASSQGAGNTIYF. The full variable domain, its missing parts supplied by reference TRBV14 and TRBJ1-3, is EAGVTQFPSHSVIEKGQTVTLRCDPISGHDNLYWYRRVMGKEIKFLLHFVKESKQDESGMPNNRFLAERTGGTYSTLKVQPAELEDSGVYFCASSQGAGNTIYFGEGSWLTVV.

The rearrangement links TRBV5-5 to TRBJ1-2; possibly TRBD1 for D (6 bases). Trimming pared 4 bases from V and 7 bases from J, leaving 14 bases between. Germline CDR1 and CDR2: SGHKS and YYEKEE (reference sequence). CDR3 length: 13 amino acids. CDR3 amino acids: CASSRQDGSGYTF. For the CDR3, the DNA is TGTGCCAGCAGCCGACAGGATGGCTCTGGCTACACCTTC. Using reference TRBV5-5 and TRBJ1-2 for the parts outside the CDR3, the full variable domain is DAGVTQSPTHLIKTRGQQVTLRCSPISGHKSVSWYQQVLGQGPQFIFQYYEKEERGRGNFPDRFSARQFPNYSSELNVNALLLGDSALYLCASSRQDGSGYTFGSGTRLTVV.

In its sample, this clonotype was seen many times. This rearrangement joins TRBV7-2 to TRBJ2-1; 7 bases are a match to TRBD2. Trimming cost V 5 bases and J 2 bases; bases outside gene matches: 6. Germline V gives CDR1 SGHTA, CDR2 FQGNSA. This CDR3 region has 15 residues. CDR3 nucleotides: TGTGCCAGCAGCATAAGCGGGGCGACCTACAATGAGCAGTTCTTC. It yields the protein CASSISGATYNEQFF. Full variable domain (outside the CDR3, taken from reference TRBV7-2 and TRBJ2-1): GAGVSQSPSNKVTEKGKDVELRCDPISGHTALYWYRQSLGQGLEFLIYFQGNSAPDKSGLPSDRFSAERTGGSVSTLTIQRTQQEDSAVYLCASSISGATYNEQFFGPGTRLTVL.

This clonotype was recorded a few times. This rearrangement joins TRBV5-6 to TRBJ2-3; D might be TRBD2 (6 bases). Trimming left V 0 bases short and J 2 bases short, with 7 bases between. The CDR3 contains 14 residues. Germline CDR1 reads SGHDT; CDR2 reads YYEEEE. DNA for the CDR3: TGTGCCAGCAGCTTGGGGGGGGTCACAGATACGCAGTATTTT. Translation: CASSLGGVTDTQYF.

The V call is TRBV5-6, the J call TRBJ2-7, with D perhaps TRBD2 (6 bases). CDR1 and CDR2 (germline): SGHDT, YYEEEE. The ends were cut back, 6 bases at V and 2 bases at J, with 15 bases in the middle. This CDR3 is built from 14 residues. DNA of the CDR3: TGTGCCAGCACACGTCCCGGGAGAGCCTACGAGCAGTACTTC. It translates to CASTRPGRAYEQYF.